One sample yielded the 30 T cell receptor beta chains listed below, sequenced in a study of regulatory T cells in long-lasting Graves disease. To make TCR beta libraries, researchers used iRepertoire HTBI primers and Arm-PCR of CDR3 regions. MiXCR, applied by TCRdb to the multiplex PCR reads, yields one record per CDR3 protein. This repertoire shows hundreds of thousands of distinct CDR3 sequences, about 15% found once; its top ten account for about 8%. Stated time point: newly diagnosed GD, antithyroid drugs for less than 3 months. PBMC RNA served as the TCR library source. The sample was also reused in another study, on T cells in Graves' hyperthyroidism and ophthalmopathy.

Sequencing was performed on peripheral blood mononuclear cells (PBMCs), taken at new diagnosis, from a patient treated with antithyroid drugs. The receptors here all came from a woman in her 40s with Graves disease.

Note on this clonotype: A much more abundant neighbour one base away suggests this may be a read error. The chain employs TRBV6-1 and TRBJ1-2; no firm D call. Germline lookup yields CDR1 MNHNS and CDR2 SASEGT. V gave up 6 bases and J gave up 0 bases, with 5 bases separating them. The CDR3 sequence is 12 residues long. In DNA, the CDR3 is TGTGCCAGCAGATTAGCTAACTATGGCTACACCTTC. It is translated as CASRLANYGYTF.

The chain carries TRBV19 and TRBJ1-5; the D is unclear. CDR1 LNHDA and CDR2 SQIVND come from the germline V gene (reference sequence). Between the trimmed V and J ends, which lost 10 bases and 4 bases, there was a span of 14 bases. The CDR3 length is 13 residues. CDR3 protein: CAIGVGRNQPQHF. CDR3 bases: TGTGCCATTGGGGTTGGACGGAATCAGCCCCAGCATTTT. Full variable domain (missing parts from reference TRBV19 and TRBJ1-5): DGGITQSPKYLFRKEGQNVTLSCEQNLNHDAMYWYRQDPGQGLRLIYYSQIVNDFQKGDIAEGYSVSREKKESFPLTVTSAQKNPTAFYLCAIGVGRNQPQHFGDGTRLSIL.

In this sample, this clonotype turned up many times. V and J are TRBV27 and TRBJ1-1; 11 bases line up with TRBD1. The germline CDR1 and CDR2 sequences are MNHEY and SMNVEV (reference sequence). V shed 7 bases and J 4 bases; nucleotides not matched to a gene: 5. CDR3 length: 14 amino acids. The DNA of the CDR3 is TGTGCCAGCACCAGGACAGGGGGCAGCACTGAAGCTTTCTTT. Protein sequence: CASTRTGGSTEAFF.

This clonotype was observed at least ten times. The V and J genes are TRBV12-3 or TRBV12-4 and TRBJ2-1; D may be TRBD1 (5 bases). Deletions cut 3 bases from V and 5 bases from J, with 11 bases between. This CDR3 has 14 amino acids. As DNA, the CDR3 is TGTGCCAGCAGTTTTCAGGGATGGGACAATGAGCAGTTCTTC. Its protein product is CASSFQGWDNEQFF.

In its sample, this clonotype was seen many times. The chain carries TRBV12-3 or TRBV12-4 and TRBJ2-1; 7 nucleotides match TRBD1. The CDR3 length is 15 residues. J was trimmed by 4 bases and V by 4 bases; bases with no gene match: 7. The CDR3 protein is CASSWPGTAYNEQFF. DNA of the CDR3: TGTGCCAGCAGTTGGCCCGGGACAGCTTACAATGAGCAGTTCTTC.

This clonotype occurred many times. This chain uses TRBV24-1 with TRBJ2-1; D remains ambiguous. Germline CDR1 is KGHDR and CDR2 is SFDVKD. The V end was cut by 9 bases, the J end by 7 bases, with 15 bases between. The CDR3 is made up of 13 amino acids. The CDR3 here is CATAASPENEQFF. The CDR3 DNA reads as TGTGCCACCGCCGCGAGTCCGGAGAATGAGCAGTTCTTC.

This clonotype was observed at least ten times. The chain uses TRBV20-1 and TRBJ2-1, with TRBD2 matching 14 bases. The CDR3 length is 15 residues. V was pared by 2 bases and J by 6 bases, with 3 bases of the junction left unmatched. CDR1 is DFQATT, CDR2 SNEGSKA, per germline (reference sequence). The CDR3 bases are TGCAGTGCTAGATTAGGACTAGCGGGAGGCAATGAGCAGTTCTTC. This codes for CSARLGLAGGNEQFF.

This clonotype was seen more than once but under ten times. This chain connects TRBV4-2 to TRBJ1-5; D remains ambiguous. The V gene's germline CDR1 is LGHNA and CDR2 YNFKEQ. The CDR3 has 12 amino acids. The V end was cut by 0 bases, the J end by 10 bases, with 7 bases between. CDR3 bases: TGTGCCAGCAGCCAAGATCCCGGCCCCCAGCATTTT. Protein: CASSQDPGPQHF.

This clonotype was counted many times. The chain recombines TRBV5-1 with TRBJ2-1; D ambiguous. Germline loops: CDR1 SGHRS, CDR2 YFSETQ. With 0 bases removed from V and 3 bases from J, the gap between germline ends came to 7 bases. The CDR3 loop spans 14 amino acids. CDR3 sequence (DNA): TGCGCCAGCAGCTTGGTTGCGGACTACAATGAGCAGTTCTTC. This translates into CASSLVADYNEQFF.

On this clonotype: The junction shows a germline mismatch at one end, possibly a read error. The chain links TRBV6-5 to TRBJ2-7, with a weak D call TRBD1 (6 bases). In germline, CDR1 is MNHEY, CDR2 SVGAGI. The CDR3 length is 14 residues. The CDR3 region has the DNA TGCGCCAGCAGTGAGTCCCAGGGGCGCTACGAGCAGTGCTTC. The encoded protein is CASSESQGRYEQCF.

This clonotype was seen only a few times. This chain connects TRBV5-1 to TRBJ1-2; no clear D. From germline, CDR1 is SGHRS and CDR2 YFSETQ. The CDR3 length is 16 residues. V gave up 0 bases and J gave up 0 bases, with 12 bases separating them. DNA for the CDR3: TGCGCCAGCAGCTTGGAGCGGGGTCAGGCTAACTATGGCTACACCTTC. This codes for CASSLERGQANYGYTF.

This clonotype was recorded a few times. V is TRBV5-1 and J is TRBJ2-1; D unresolved. Trimming took off 4 bases at V and 0 bases at J, with 11 bases between the two ends. CDR1 SGHRS and CDR2 YFSETQ come from the germline V gene. The CDR3 is 15 amino acids. CDR3 region: CASSPTRSSYNEQFF. As DNA, the CDR3 is TGCGCCAGCAGCCCGACACGGAGCTCCTACAATGAGCAGTTCTTC. Looking up the rest from reference TRBV5-1 and TRBJ2-1 gives the full variable domain: KAGVTQTPRYLIKTRGQQVTLSCSPISGHRSVSWYQQTPGQGLQFLFEYFSETQRNKGNFPGRFSGRQFSNSRSEMNVSTLELGDSALYLCASSPTRSSYNEQFFGPGTRLTVL.

This clonotype was detected many times. This chain joins TRBV30 and TRBJ1-1; D is possibly TRBD1 (5 bases). The V end was cut by 1 base, the J end by 0 bases, with 12 bases between. CDR1 is GTSNPN and CDR2 is SVGIG in the germline V gene (reference sequence). CDR3 length equals 15 residues. The CDR3 region is CAWSEDRTMNTEAFF. The CDR3 DNA follows: TGTGCCTGGAGTGAAGACAGAACGATGAACACTGAAGCTTTCTTT.

This clonotype was observed many times. The chain links TRBV11-2 to TRBJ2-1; TRBD1 is a possible D gene (6 bases). Looked up from germline, CDR1 is SGHAT and CDR2 is FQNNGV. Trimming took off 0 bases at V and 10 bases at J, with 10 bases between the two ends. The CDR3 contains 13 residues. For the CDR3, the DNA is TGTGCCAGCAGCTTAGATCACACAGGGGAGCAGTTCTTC. This sequence encodes CASSLDHTGEQFF.

This clonotype was seen at least ten times. The chain couples TRBV11-3 to TRBJ2-7; D perhaps matches TRBD2 (5 bases). Germline V gene data show CDR1 as SGHNT and CDR2 as YENEEA. V gave up 7 bases and J gave up 3 bases, with 19 bases separating them. The CDR3 contains 15 residues. CDR3 coding DNA: TGTGCCAGCACGGGATCGGGGTTTGGGCGCTACGAGCAGTACTTC. Translating it yields CASTGSGFGRYEQYF.

The chain has TRBV7-3 and TRBJ2-7; the D is unclear. Germline V CDR1 and CDR2: SGHTA, FQGTGA. Trimming shortened V by 5 bases and J by 5 bases, and 13 bases separated the two germline ends. The CDR3 sequence is 13 residues long. The CDR3 reads CASSPEGQDEQYF. CDR3 DNA: TGTGCCAGCAGCCCCGAAGGTCAGGACGAGCAGTACTTC.

To note about this clonotype: One junction end disagrees with the germline gene, perhaps due to a read error. This chain joins TRBV11-3 and TRBJ2-5, with 12 bases fitting TRBD2. The length of the CDR3 is 12 residues. The germline CDR1 and CDR2 sequences are SGHNT and YENEEA. The CDR3 sequence: CASSLTSGGRFF. As DNA, the CDR3 is TGTGCCAGCAGCCTGACTAGCGGGGGTAGGTTCTTC.

In this sample, this clonotype turned up many times. This chain uses TRBV2 with TRBJ2-7; 14 bases match TRBD2. J lost 7 bases, V lost 7 bases, and 6 bases had no gene match. This CDR3 has 14 amino acids. Germline assignment: CDR1 SNHLY and CDR2 FYNNEI. CDR3 residues: CASNPRTSGGEQYF. The CDR3 DNA reads TGTGCCAGCAACCCCCGGACTAGCGGGGGGGAGCAGTACTTC. The variable domain in full, completed from reference TRBV2 and TRBJ2-7, reads EPEVTQTPSHQVTQMGQEVILRCVPISNHLYFYWYRQILGQKVEFLVSFYNNEISEKSEIFDDQFSVERPDGSNFTLKIRSTKLEDSAMYFCASNPRTSGGEQYFGPGTRLTVT.

This chain links TRBV19 with TRBJ1-5; D ambiguous. V lost 0 bases, J lost 0 bases, and 15 bases lay in between. This CDR3 contains 18 residues. Germline CDR1 reads LNHDA; CDR2 reads SQIVND (reference sequence). The chain's CDR3 is CASSIDHGEGFSNQPQHF. The CDR3 region has the DNA TGTGCCAGTAGTATAGATCATGGGGAGGGTTTTAGCAATCAGCCCCAGCATTTT.

A few counts support this clonotype. V is TRBV15 and J is TRBJ1-5; 7 bases map to TRBD1. Germline V lookup: CDR1 LNHNV, CDR2 YYDKDF (reference sequence). V was clipped by 5 bases and J by 4 bases; unmatched bases: 8. There are 15 residues in the CDR3. CDR3 region: CATSPLGQDNQPQHF. CDR3 DNA sequence: TGTGCCACCAGCCCCCTCGGACAGGATAATCAGCCCCAGCATTTT.

This clonotype was seen a handful of times. The chain is built from TRBV2 and TRBJ1-3; no firm D call. CDR3 length equals 15 residues. In germline, CDR1 is SNHLY, CDR2 FYNNEI. Trimming shortened V by 3 bases and J by 0 bases, and 9 bases separated the two germline ends. This CDR3 is CASSDGLGSGNTIYF. CDR3 nucleotides: TGTGCCAGCAGTGACGGCCTCGGCTCTGGAAACACCATATATTTT.

This clonotype was recorded many times. At one end the junction does not follow the germline gene, possibly because of a read error. The rearrangement joins TRBV24-1 to TRBJ2-5; D is undetermined. In germline, CDR1 is KGHDR, CDR2 SFDVKD. This CDR3 is 13 amino acids long. The CDR3 sequence: CATKAHSQEAQYF. In DNA, the CDR3 is TGTGCCACCAAGGCGCACAGCCAAGAGGCCCAGTACTTC.

Notes on this clonotype: The junction and the germline gene differ at one end; a read error may be behind it. The chain employs TRBV20-1 and TRBJ2-7; the D is unclear. Germline V gives CDR1 DFQATT, CDR2 SNEGSKA (reference sequence). The CDR3 length is 14 residues. CDR3 coding DNA: TGCGGTGCTTCCTTAGACCCATCGCCCTACGAGCAGTACTTC. This encodes CGASLDPSPYEQYF.

CDR3 DNA sequence: TGTGCCAGCAAGGCGGGAGGGCCTGGTGAGCAGTACGTC. Translated: CASKAGGPGEQYV. The chain combines TRBV27 with TRBJ2-7, with 9 nucleotides matching TRBD2. This CDR3 is 13 amino acids long. After removal of 7 bases from V and 7 bases from J, the junction contained 8 bases not matched to a gene. The germline V gene has CDR1 MNHEY and CDR2 SMNVEV (reference sequence).

CDR3 sequence: CSARGSINEVTQYF. The CDR3 nucleotides are TGCAGTGCTAGAGGCTCAATCAACGAGGTGACCCAGTACTTC. This chain links TRBV20-1 with TRBJ2-5, with D unresolved. CDR1 is DFQATT, CDR2 SNEGSKA, per germline (reference sequence). Between the trimmed V and J ends, which lost 1 base and 7 bases, there was a span of 16 bases. The CDR3 contains 14 residues.

This clonotype was counted between two and nine times. This clone may be a read error of a much larger clone one base away. The chain couples TRBV6-1 to TRBJ1-6; no clear D gene. This CDR3 region has 14 residues. Trimming took 6 bases from V and 4 from J, leaving 10 bases between them. Germline loops: CDR1 MNHNS, CDR2 SASEGT. This CDR3 is CASRRTVYNSPLHF. In nucleotides, the CDR3 is TGTGCCAGCAGGAGGACTGTATATAATTCACCCCTCCACTTT.

This clonotype was seen many times. Given a much more abundant clone one base away, this may be a read error. The chain is built from TRBV2 and TRBJ1-2; 8 nucleotides match TRBD1. Trimming removed 6 bases from V and 5 bases from J; junction bases left unmatched: 2. Germline CDR1 is SNHLY and CDR2 is FYNNEI. CDR3 length equals 12 residues. Written as DNA, the CDR3 is TGTGCCAGCAGGGACAGGGAGTATGGCTACACCTTC. As protein: CASRDREYGYTF.

As to this clonotype: Here the CDR3 omits its conserved ending phenylalanine or tryptophan, so a read error is the likely source. The J gene is TRBJ1-2, the V gene TRBV28; D call uncertain. V was trimmed by 2 bases and J by 6 bases, leaving 13 bases between them. CDR3 size: 14 residues. In germline, CDR1 is MDHEN, CDR2 SYDVKM. CDR3 DNA: TGTGCCAGCAGTTTAACCCAGAACTTTCATGGCTACACCCTC. Amino acid sequence: CASSLTQNFHGYTL.

V and J are TRBV5-1 and TRBJ2-3; D possibly uses TRBD1 or TRBD2 (5 bases each). This CDR3 is 17 amino acids long. V shed 4 bases and J shed 4 bases, with 22 bases lying between them. Looked up from germline, CDR1 is SGHRS and CDR2 is YFSETQ. The CDR3 spells CASSPEGSGSGADTQYF. The CDR3 DNA follows: TGCGCCAGCAGCCCAGAGGGGTCGGGGAGTGGTGCAGATACGCAGTATTTT.

This clonotype appeared many times. The gene calls are TRBV6-1 and TRBJ2-2, with D unresolved. The CDR3 has 14 amino acids. Trimming took off 5 bases at V and 4 bases at J, with 11 bases between the two ends. Germline CDR1 reads MNHNS; CDR2 reads SASEGT. Written as DNA, the CDR3 is TGTGCCAGCAGTCCCTCCAGATCCACCGGGGAGCTGTTTTTT. Translation gives CASSPSRSTGELFF.